The present T cell receptor beta chain was sequenced within a study of cytomegalovirus exposure and HLA in healthy donors. PCR used 60 Vbeta primers and 13 Jbeta primers. Clones were sequenced by immunoSEQ multiplex PCR, and TCRdb holds only the in-frame ones, with some missing. The sample carries about 97,000 clones, 85% recorded once. V was trimmed by 2 bases and J by 4 bases, leaving 8 bases between them. CDR1 MDHEN and CDR2 SYDVKM come from the germline V gene. The CDR3 sequence is 13 residues long. This receptor was obtained from a man aged 25-45 years in good health and CMV-seronegative. This chain links TRBV28 with TRBJ1-1, with D maybe TRBD1 (6 bases). Sequences were obtained from PBMCs. DNA of the CDR3: TGTGCCAGCAGTTTAAAGACAGGCACTGAAGCTTTCTTT. This gives the protein CASSLKTGTEAFF.